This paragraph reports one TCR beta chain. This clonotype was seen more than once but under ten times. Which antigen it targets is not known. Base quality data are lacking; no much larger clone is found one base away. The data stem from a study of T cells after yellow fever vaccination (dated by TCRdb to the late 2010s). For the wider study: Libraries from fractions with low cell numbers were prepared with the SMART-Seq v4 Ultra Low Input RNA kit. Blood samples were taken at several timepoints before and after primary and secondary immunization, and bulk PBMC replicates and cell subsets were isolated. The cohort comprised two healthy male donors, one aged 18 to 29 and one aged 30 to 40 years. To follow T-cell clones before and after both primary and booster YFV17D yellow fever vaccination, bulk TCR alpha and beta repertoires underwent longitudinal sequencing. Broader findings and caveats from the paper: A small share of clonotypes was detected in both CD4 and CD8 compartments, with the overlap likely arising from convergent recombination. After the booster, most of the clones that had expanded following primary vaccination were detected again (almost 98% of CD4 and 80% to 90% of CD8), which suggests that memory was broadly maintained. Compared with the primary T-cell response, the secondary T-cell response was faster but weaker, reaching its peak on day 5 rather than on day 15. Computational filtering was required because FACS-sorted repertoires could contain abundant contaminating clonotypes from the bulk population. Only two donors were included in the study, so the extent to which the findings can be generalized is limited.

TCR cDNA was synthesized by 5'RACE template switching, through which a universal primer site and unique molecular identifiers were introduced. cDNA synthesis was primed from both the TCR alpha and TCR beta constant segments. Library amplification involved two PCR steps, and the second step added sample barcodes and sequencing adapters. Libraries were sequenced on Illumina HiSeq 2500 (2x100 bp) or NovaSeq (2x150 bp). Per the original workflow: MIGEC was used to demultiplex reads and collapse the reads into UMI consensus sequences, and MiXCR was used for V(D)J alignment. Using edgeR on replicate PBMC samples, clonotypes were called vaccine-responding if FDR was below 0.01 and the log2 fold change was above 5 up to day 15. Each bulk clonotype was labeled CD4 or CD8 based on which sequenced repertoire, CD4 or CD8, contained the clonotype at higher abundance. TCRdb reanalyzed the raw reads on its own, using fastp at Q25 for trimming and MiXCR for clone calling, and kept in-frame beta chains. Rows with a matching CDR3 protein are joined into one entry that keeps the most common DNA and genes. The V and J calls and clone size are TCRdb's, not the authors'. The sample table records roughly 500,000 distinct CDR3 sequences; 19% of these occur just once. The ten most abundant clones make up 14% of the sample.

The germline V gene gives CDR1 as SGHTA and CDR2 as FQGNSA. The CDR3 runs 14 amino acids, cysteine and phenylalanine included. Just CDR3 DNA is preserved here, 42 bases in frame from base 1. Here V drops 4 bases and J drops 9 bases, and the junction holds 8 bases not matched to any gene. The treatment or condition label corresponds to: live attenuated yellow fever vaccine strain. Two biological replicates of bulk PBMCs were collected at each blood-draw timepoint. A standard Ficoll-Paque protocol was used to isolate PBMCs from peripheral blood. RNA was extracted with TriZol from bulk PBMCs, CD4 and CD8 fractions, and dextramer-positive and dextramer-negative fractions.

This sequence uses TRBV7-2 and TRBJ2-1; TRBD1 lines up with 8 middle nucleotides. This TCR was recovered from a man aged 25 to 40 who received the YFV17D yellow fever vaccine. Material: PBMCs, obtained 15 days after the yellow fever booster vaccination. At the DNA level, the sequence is TGTGCCAGCAGCTACCGGGACAGGTTTCGTGAGCAGTTCTTC. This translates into CASSYRDRFREQFF. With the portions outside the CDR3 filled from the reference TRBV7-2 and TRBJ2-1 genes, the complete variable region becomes GAGVSQSPSNKVTEKGKDVELRCDPISGHTALYWYRQSLGQGLEFLIYFQGNSAPDKSGLPSDRFSAERTGGSVSTLTIQRTQQEDSAVYLCASSYRDRFREQFFGPGTRLTVL.